This T cell receptor (beta chain) was recorded in a study of shared clonotypes between healthy human individuals. Repertoires were generated with immunoSEQ multiplex PCR, while TCRdb's copy carries only in-frame clones and drops some. The sample has millions of clones, more than 80% seen once. V was shortened by 6 bases and J by 0 bases, with 11 bases between the two germline ends. CDR1 and CDR2 from the germline V gene are MNHEY and SVGAGI. This CDR3 is 14 amino acids long. This clone was counted a few times. The rearrangement joins TRBV6-5 to TRBJ1-1; D remains ambiguous. This TCR came from a man between 18 and 35 years old in good health. Sequenced sample: naive CD4+ T cells sorted from blood. Described subset: CD45RA+ positively selected. In DNA, the CDR3 is TGTGCCAGCAGCGCACTGATGATGAACACTGAAGCTTTCTTT. As protein: CASSALMMNTEAFF.